This T cell receptor (beta chain) emerged from a study of early T cells in non-severe SARS-CoV-2 infection. Overall study context: Investigators sequenced bulk RNA drawn from unsorted whole blood, and chains remained unpaired. Study-level findings and limits: Anti-spike CD8 responses were favored by VDJdb matching, which missed private and CD4 specificities.

This clonotype was recorded at least ten times. What it recognizes is unknown. Unique molecular identifiers were attached to individual cDNA molecules. Via MiXCR, TCRdb re-called the 5' RACE reads, giving one row per CDR3 protein. The table lists approximately 90,000 distinct CDR3 sequences, approximately 12% of them singletons. The CDR3 covers 15 residues. Germline CDR1 SGHTA, CDR2 FQGNSA. The V end was cut by 5 bases, the J end by 0 bases, with 8 bases between. The chain employs TRBV7-2 and TRBJ1-6, with TRBD1 as a possible D gene (5 bases). This TCR was recovered from an adult who was a healthcare worker with PCR-confirmed SARS-CoV-2 infection or an uninfected control (not recorded which). The material was whole blood, obtained at baseline. CDR3 region: CASSRQSSYNSPLHF. In DNA form, the CDR3 reads TGTGCCAGCAGCCGACAGAGCTCCTATAATTCACCCCTCCACTTT.